The 16 T cell receptor beta chains in this list originate from one sample, sequenced in a study of response to subunit inactivated influenza vaccine. TCRdb re-called the RT-PCR reads through MiXCR, storing one row per CDR3 protein. The sample records 700,000 to 900,000 distinct CDR3 sequences, 21% being singletons. The input for sequencing was PBMCs from blood, taken more than 4 days after vaccination. These receptors all stem from a middle-aged man who received an inactivated influenza vaccine.

This clonotype showed up just a few times. V and J are TRBV11-2 and TRBJ2-7; maybe TRBD2 (5 bases). V lost 2 bases and J lost 0, with 11 bases in between. CDR1 SGHAT and CDR2 FQNNGV come from the germline V gene. The CDR3 runs to 15 residues. The CDR3 loop is CASSLNSADSYEQYF. CDR3 bases: TGTGCCAGCAGCTTAAATTCAGCGGACTCCTACGAGCAGTACTTC.

This clonotype has just a few counts. The CDR3 coding sequence is TGTGCCAGCAGTTCCAACCCAGGGTGGGCCGGGGAGCTGTTTTTT. Amino acids: CASSSNPGWAGELFF. The chain combines TRBV6-5 with TRBJ2-2; a weak D match, TRBD1 (5 bases). Trimming took 4 bases from V and 6 from J, leaving 15 bases between them. The CDR3 length is 15 residues. The germline gives CDR1 MNHEY, CDR2 SVGAGI.

This chain uses TRBV24-1 with TRBJ2-5, with 11 bases that match TRBD1. V lost 4 bases and J lost 4; bases outside the gene matches: 4. This CDR3 contains 15 residues. The germline gives CDR1 KGHDR, CDR2 SFDVKD. CDR3 sequence: CATSDPGTGGETQYF. The CDR3 DNA is TGTGCCACCAGTGACCCCGGGACAGGGGGAGAGACCCAGTACTTC.

This clonotype turned up a few times. The rearrangement links TRBV5-1 to TRBJ2-1, with D possibly TRBD2 on 5 matching bases. This CDR3 spans 15 amino acids. The germline V gene encodes CDR1 SGHRS and CDR2 YFSETQ. Trimming cost V 0 bases and J 2 bases, with 9 bases left between them. Here the CDR3 reads CASSLVEATYNEQFF. The DNA of the CDR3 is TGCGCCAGCAGCTTGGTGGAGGCAACCTACAATGAGCAGTTCTTC.

The genes are TRBV20-1 and TRBJ2-1, with unresolved D. The CDR3 spans 14 residues. The germline V gene encodes CDR1 DFQATT and CDR2 SNEGSKA (reference sequence). Trimming took off 3 bases at V and 8 bases at J, with 17 bases between the two ends. Written as DNA, the CDR3 is TGCAGTGCTAGGGTGGCCTCCATGGCGGATGAGCAGTTCTTC. Translated, it gives CSARVASMADEQFF.

In this sample, this clonotype turned up a few times. Here the CDR3 reads CASSFAQGNTEAFF. CDR3 DNA: TGTGCCAGCAGCTTCGCGCAGGGGAACACTGAAGCTTTCTTT. The rearrangement uses TRBV7-8 and TRBJ1-1, with D possibly being TRBD1 (5 bases). The V gene's germline CDR1 is SGHVS and CDR2 FQNEAQ. The length of the CDR3 is 14 residues. V was trimmed by 3 bases and J by 1 base, leaving 9 bases between them.

This sequence joins TRBV29-1 and TRBJ2-7, with D uncertain. This CDR3 has 12 amino acids. Germline-derived CDR1 and CDR2 are SQVTM and ANQGSEA. The V gene lost 0 bases and the J gene lost 5 bases, with 8 bases spanning the gap. The CDR3 spells CSVEDREHEQYF. Written as DNA, the CDR3 is TGCAGCGTTGAAGATAGAGAGCACGAGCAGTACTTC.

This chain links TRBV4-1 with TRBJ2-5; a possible D gene is TRBD1 (6 bases). The CDR3 loop spans 15 amino acids. V was shortened by 2 bases and J by 1 base, with 11 bases between the two germline ends. Germline V gene lookup returns CDR1 MGHRA and CDR2 YSYEKL. Here the CDR3 DNA reads TGCGCCAGCAGCCAAACGACAGGCACCCAAGAGACCCAGTACTTC. Its protein is CASSQTTGTQETQYF.

The V gene is TRBV20-1, the J gene TRBJ2-1; TRBD1 aligns across 10 bases. Looked up from germline, CDR1 is DFQATT and CDR2 is SNEGSKA (reference sequence). Trimming took 5 bases from V and 7 from J; bases not matched to a gene: 14. The CDR3 covers 16 residues. The CDR3 DNA reads TGCAGTGCTCTTAGTTCCGGGACAGGGGCAGTTAATGAGCAGTTCTTC. It codes for CSALSSGTGAVNEQFF.

CDR3 nucleotide sequence: TGTGCCATCAGTCCGGGACAGGGGGCAGAGACCCAGTACTTC. Translation: CAISPGQGAETQYF. This chain connects TRBV10-3 to TRBJ2-5; 12 bases are a match to TRBD1. CDR3 length: 14 amino acids. Per germline, CDR1 ENHRY and CDR2 SYGVKD. Losses at the gene ends were 5 bases for V and 4 bases for J; bases not matched to a gene: 2.

The gene calls are TRBV9 and TRBJ2-1, with D possibly TRBD2 on 5 matching bases. The length of the CDR3 is 15 residues. V was clipped by 2 bases and J by 1 base, with 10 bases between them. CDR1 is SGDLS, CDR2 YYNGEE, per germline. Written as DNA, the CDR3 is TGTGCCAGCAGCGTTTGGACGGGGTCCTACAATGAGCAGTTCTTC. Translating it yields CASSVWTGSYNEQFF.

This clonotype was counted between two and nine times. The chain couples TRBV5-1 to TRBJ2-7; TRBD1 might be the D (6 bases). Germline V gives CDR1 SGHRS, CDR2 YFSETQ. Trimming stripped 4 bases from V and 3 bases from J, with 11 bases between. CDR3 length: 13 residues. The CDR3 DNA reads as TGCGCCAGCAGCGCCGGACAGCTCTACGAGCAGTACTTC. This translates into CASSAGQLYEQYF. The entire variable domain, with the rest obtained from reference TRBV5-1 and TRBJ2-7, is as follows: KAGVTQTPRYLIKTRGQQVTLSCSPISGHRSVSWYQQTPGQGLQFLFEYFSETQRNKGNFPGRFSGRQFSNSRSEMNVSTLELGDSALYLCASSAGQLYEQYFGPGTRLTVT.

The chain combines TRBV20-1 with TRBJ1-2; no reliable D call. Trimming removed 6 bases at V and 4 bases at J, with 6 bases between. The CDR3 extends over 10 amino acids. Germline CDR1 reads DFQATT; CDR2 reads SNEGSKA (reference sequence). CDR3 sequence: CSAGPYGYTF. The CDR3, as DNA: TGCAGTGCAGGACCCTATGGCTACACCTTC.

This chain uses TRBV3-1 with TRBJ1-1; no definite D call. Trimming took 3 bases from V and 1 from J, leaving 9 bases between them. This CDR3 is built from 14 residues. Germline CDR1 LGHDT, CDR2 YNNKEL (reference sequence). CDR3 region: CASSQVAGNTEAFF. In DNA form, the CDR3 reads TGTGCCAGCAGCCAGGTTGCAGGGAACACTGAAGCTTTCTTT.

This clonotype was seen a few times. The chain recombines TRBV18 with TRBJ2-2; 9 positions agree with TRBD1. The CDR3 extends over 16 amino acids. The V segment lost 6 bases and the J segment 2 bases; nucleotides outside the gene matches: 7. Germline V CDR1 and CDR2: KGHSH, LQKENI. The CDR3 DNA reads TGTGCCAGCTCGCCGAAGGACAGGGGAAACACCGGGGAGCTGTTTTTT. Protein: CASSPKDRGNTGELFF.

The chain couples TRBV20-1 to TRBJ1-2; 8 bases are shared with TRBD1. Germline V CDR1 and CDR2: DFQATT, SNEGSKA (reference sequence). The CDR3 extends over 12 amino acids. V was pared by 4 bases and J by 6 bases, with 4 bases of the junction left unmatched. CDR3 DNA sequence: TGCAGTGCTACGGACAGGGAGGATGGCTACACCTTC. This codes for CSATDREDGYTF.